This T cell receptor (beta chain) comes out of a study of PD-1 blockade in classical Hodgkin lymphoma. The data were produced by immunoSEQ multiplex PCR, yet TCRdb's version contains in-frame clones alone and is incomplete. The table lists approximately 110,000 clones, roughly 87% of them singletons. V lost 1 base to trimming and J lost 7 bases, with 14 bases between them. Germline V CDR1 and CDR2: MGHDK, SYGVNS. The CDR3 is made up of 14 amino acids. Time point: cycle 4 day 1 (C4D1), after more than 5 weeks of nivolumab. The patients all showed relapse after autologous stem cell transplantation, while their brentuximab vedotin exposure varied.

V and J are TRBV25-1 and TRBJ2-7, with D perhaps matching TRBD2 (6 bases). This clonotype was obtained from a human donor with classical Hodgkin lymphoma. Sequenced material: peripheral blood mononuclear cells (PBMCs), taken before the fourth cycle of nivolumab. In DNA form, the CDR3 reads TGTGCCAGCAGTGAATGGGGGAGGACGGAAGAGCAGTACTTC. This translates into CASSEWGRTEEQYF.